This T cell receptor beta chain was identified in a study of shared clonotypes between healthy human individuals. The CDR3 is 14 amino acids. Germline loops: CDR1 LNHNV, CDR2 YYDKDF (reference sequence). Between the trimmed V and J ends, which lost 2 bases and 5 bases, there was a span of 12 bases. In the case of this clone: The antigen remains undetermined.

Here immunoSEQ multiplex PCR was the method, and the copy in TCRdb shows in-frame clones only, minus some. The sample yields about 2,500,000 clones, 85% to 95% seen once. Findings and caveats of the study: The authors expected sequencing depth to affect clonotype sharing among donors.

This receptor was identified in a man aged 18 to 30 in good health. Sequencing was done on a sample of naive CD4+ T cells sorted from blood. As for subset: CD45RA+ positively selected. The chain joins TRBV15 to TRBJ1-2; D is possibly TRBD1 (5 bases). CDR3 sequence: CATSRRGAEYGYTF. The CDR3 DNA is TGTGCCACCAGCAGAAGGGGCGCCGAGTATGGCTACACCTTC.